This T cell receptor (beta chain) was found in a study of blood T cell repertoires in COVID-19. Study-level information: The cDNA or gDNA used as material had been derived from T cells, B-cell-depleted T cells, or PBMCs.

Method: immunoSEQ multiplex PCR; TCRdb's copy keeps in-frame clones and lacks some. The profile shows roughly 210,000 clones, more than 75% of them singletons. This CDR3 region has 15 residues. V lost 2 bases to trimming and J lost 1 base, with 11 bases between them. Per germline, CDR1 KGHSH and CDR2 LQKENI. The specimen was PBMCs or T cells enriched from blood (not recorded which). This TCR derives from a man in his thirties or forties in a cohort exposed to, infected with or recovered from COVID-19 (not recorded which). The chain has TRBV18 and TRBJ1-1, with unresolved D. The CDR3 DNA sequence: TGTGCCAGCTCACCAACGGAGGGCCAGAACACTGAAGCTTTCTTT. This translates into CASSPTEGQNTEAFF. Together with reference TRBV18 and TRBJ1-1, the CDR3 gives the full variable domain: NAGVMQNPRHLVRRRGQEARLRCSPMKGHSHVYWYRQLPEEGLKFMVYLQKENIIDESGMPKERFSAEFPKEGPSILRIQQVVRGDSAAYFCASSPTEGQNTEAFFGQGTRLTVV.